The sequence of this TCR beta chain was determined in a study of blood T cell repertoires in COVID-19. In germline, CDR1 is SEHNR, CDR2 FQNEAQ (reference sequence). The CDR3 contains 16 residues. J was trimmed by 7 bases and V by 1 base; bases with no gene match: 9. Method: immunoSEQ multiplex PCR; TCRdb's copy keeps in-frame clones and lacks some. The top ten clones hold approximately 25% of a sample with about 90,000 clones, about 84% of them seen once. This clone has just one count. The source is a man of 80 years or more with active or convalescent COVID-19. The material sequenced was peripheral blood. The V gene is TRBV7-9, the J gene TRBJ2-7; 11 positions agree with TRBD1. Here the CDR3 reads CASSLVFGQGAGEQYF. CDR3 sequence (DNA): TGTGCCAGCAGCTTAGTATTCGGACAGGGGGCGGGAGAGCAGTACTTC.